A single sample is the source of the 10 T cell receptor beta chains below, sequenced in a study of identical twins. MiXCR was run by TCRdb on the 5' RACE reads, yielding one entry per CDR3 protein. The table includes 500,000 to 650,000 distinct CDR3 sequences, more than 20% detected once. This sample was shared with a second study, whose subject was yellow fever vaccine responses in identical twins.

Material: CD4+ T cells sorted from blood. These TCRs come from a woman aged 18-35 years in good health.

On this clonotype: A much larger clone sits a single nucleotide away, making a read error possible. The rearrangement links TRBV20-1 to TRBJ2-2; 10 bases line up with TRBD2. Germline V gene lookup returns CDR1 DFQATT and CDR2 SNEGSKA (reference sequence). The CDR3 has 16 amino acids. In DNA form, the CDR3 reads TGCTGTGCTCCGAATAAGCGGGAGGGCCCCACCGGGGAGCTGTTTTTT. Encoded protein: CCAPNKREGPTGELFF.

This clonotype was observed a few times. The rearrangement uses TRBV24-1 and TRBJ2-1; maybe TRBD2 (7 bases). V lost 4 bases, J lost 9 bases, and 21 bases lay in between. This CDR3 region has 16 residues. In germline, CDR1 is KGHDR, CDR2 SFDVKD. CDR3 loop: CATSDPNPGGGGEQFF. The CDR3 nucleotides read TGTGCCACCAGTGACCCTAACCCGGGGGGCGGCGGTGAGCAGTTCTTC.

The rearrangement uses TRBV4-1 and TRBJ2-5, with 7 bases lining up with TRBD2. Per germline, CDR1 MGHRA and CDR2 YSYEKL. This CDR3 spans 16 amino acids. V shed 7 bases, J shed 2 bases, and the junction held 13 bases outside the gene matches. CDR3 DNA sequence: TGCGCCAGCAAACGACGTGGGTCTAGCGGACAAGAGACCCAGTACTTC. It yields the protein CASKRRGSSGQETQYF.

In this sample, this clonotype turned up a few times. The chain couples TRBV10-3 to TRBJ2-5; D gene unclear. Trimming left V 2 bases short and J 1 base short, with 2 bases between. The CDR3 spans 12 residues. CDR1 is ENHRY, CDR2 SYGVKD, per germline. The CDR3: CAISEAQETQYF. CDR3 sequence (DNA): TGTGCCATCAGTGAGGCCCAAGAGACCCAGTACTTC.

This clonotype was found a few times. The rearrangement joins TRBV6-5 to TRBJ1-3; D is ambiguous. The CDR3 spans 15 residues. Germline V gene lookup returns CDR1 MNHEY and CDR2 SVGAGI. V was clipped by 2 bases and J by 2 bases, with 10 bases between them. CDR3 bases: TGTGCCAGCAGTTACGTCGAGGGTGCTGGAAACACCATATATTTT. It yields the protein CASSYVEGAGNTIYF.

In this sample, this clonotype turned up a few times. This rearrangement joins TRBV12-3 or TRBV12-4 to TRBJ2-7; the match to TRBD2 covers 7 bases. J was trimmed by 7 bases and V by 3 bases; bases with no gene match: 9. There are 14 residues in the CDR3. The CDR3 sequence: CASSFGGGPGEQYF. DNA for the CDR3: TGTGCCAGCAGTTTCGGGGGAGGGCCGGGTGAGCAGTACTTC.

This clonotype was counted between two and nine times. The chain combines TRBV10-3 with TRBJ1-1, with TRBD1 matching 9 bases. The CDR3 is 16 amino acids. Unmatched junction bases numbered 6, after V lost 4 bases and J lost 0 bases. Germline V lookup: CDR1 ENHRY, CDR2 SYGVKD. The CDR3: CAISGKTGGMNTEAFF. CDR3 coding DNA: TGTGCCATCAGTGGTAAGACAGGGGGAATGAACACTGAAGCTTTCTTT.

V usage is TRBV10-3 and J usage is TRBJ2-7; D is unresolved. CDR1 is ENHRY, CDR2 SYGVKD, per germline. Trimming cost V 2 bases and J 0 bases, with 8 bases left between them. The CDR3 extends over 14 amino acids. CDR3 coding DNA: TGTGCCATCAGTGAGGTCCTGGGCTCCTACGAGCAGTACGTC. Translating it yields CAISEVLGSYEQYV.

The chain couples TRBV6-5 to TRBJ1-2; D is undetermined. Germline V lookup: CDR1 MNHEY, CDR2 SVGAGI. This CDR3 contains 13 residues. Between the trimmed V and J ends, which lost 2 bases and 4 bases, there was a span of 8 bases. CDR3 in DNA: TGTGCCAGCAGTTACGAGGGCTTCTATGGCTACACCTTC. Protein product: CASSYEGFYGYTF.

The rearrangement joins TRBV20-1 to TRBJ2-3, with TRBD2 matching 9 bases. V gave up 1 base and J gave up 3 bases; unmatched junction bases: 5. This CDR3 spans 15 amino acids. CDR1 and CDR2 from the germline V gene are DFQATT and SNEGSKA (reference sequence). CDR3 in amino acids: CSARGPSGRTDTQYF. In nucleotides, the CDR3 is TGCAGTGCTAGAGGGCCCAGCGGGAGGACAGATACGCAGTATTTT.